This TCR beta chain was obtained from a study of response to subunit inactivated influenza vaccine. Study-level findings and limits: Authors proposed each seasonal influenza vaccination draws in few new T cells.

TCRdb fed the RT-PCR reads into MiXCR, producing one record per CDR3 protein. This sample yields roughly 760,000 distinct CDR3 sequences, of which 21% are seen a single time; 10% belongs to the top ten. This clonotype has ten or more counts. The antigen is unknown. From germline, CDR1 is SQVTM and CDR2 ANQGSEA. This CDR3 spans 13 amino acids. Trimming cost V 5 bases and J 0 bases, with 10 bases left between them. The genes are TRBV29-1 and TRBJ1-1, with a possible D match to TRBD1 (5 bases). The sample in question was PBMCs from blood, obtained more than 4 days after vaccination. The clonotype originates from a man in his forties or fifties who received an inactivated influenza vaccine. The CDR3 loop reads CSVKGVMNTEAFF. CDR3 nucleotides: TGCAGCGTTAAAGGGGTAATGAACACTGAAGCTTTCTTT.